This T cell receptor beta chain is drawn from a study of OX40 agonist ivuxolimab in advanced cancers. Study information: Intravenous ivuxolimab at 0.01 to 10 mg/kg was given to patients every 2 weeks.

Turning to this clone: Its antigen remains unknown.

Germline values: CDR1 SGDLS, CDR2 YYNGEE. The V and J ends lost 4 bases and 2 bases respectively, with 12 bases between them. The CDR3 length is 14 residues. TCRdb's copy holds only in-frame clones and misses some; the assay was immunoSEQ multiplex PCR. Of 80,000 or so clones in the sample, about 85% were seen once. Overall study results and limits: At 0.1 to 3.0 mg/kg and by week 6, CD4+ and CD8+ T cells in the blood had expanded clonally. Near-lowest levels of clonal expansion characterized partial responders at 0.1-3.0 mg/kg.

The rearrangement joins TRBV9 to TRBJ1-2, with TRBD1 as a possible D gene (6 bases). The sample consisted of CD4+ or CD8+ T cells sorted from blood, taken in a trial of the OX40 agonist ivuxolimab. The sequence was collected from an adult with an advanced solid tumor such as melanoma, head and neck, liver or kidney cancer. CDR3 region: CASSLRDINYGYTF. CDR3 coding DNA: TGTGCCAGCAGCCTCCGGGACATAAACTATGGCTACACCTTC.